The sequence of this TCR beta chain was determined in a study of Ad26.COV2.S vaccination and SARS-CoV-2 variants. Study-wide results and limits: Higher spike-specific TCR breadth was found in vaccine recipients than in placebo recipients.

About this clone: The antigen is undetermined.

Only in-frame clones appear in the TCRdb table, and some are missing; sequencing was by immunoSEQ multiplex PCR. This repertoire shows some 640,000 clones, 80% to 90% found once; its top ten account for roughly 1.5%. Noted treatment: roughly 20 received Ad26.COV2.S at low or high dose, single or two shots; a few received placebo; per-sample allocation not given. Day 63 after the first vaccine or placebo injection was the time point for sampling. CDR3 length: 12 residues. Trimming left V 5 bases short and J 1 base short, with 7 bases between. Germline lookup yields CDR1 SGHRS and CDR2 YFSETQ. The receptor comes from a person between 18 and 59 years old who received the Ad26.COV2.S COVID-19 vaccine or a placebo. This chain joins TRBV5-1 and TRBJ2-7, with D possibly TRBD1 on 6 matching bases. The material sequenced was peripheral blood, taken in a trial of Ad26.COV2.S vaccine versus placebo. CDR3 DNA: TGCGCCAGCAGTCAGGGGTCCTACGAGCAGTACTTC. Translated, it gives CASSQGSYEQYF.